A selection of T cell receptor beta chains follows, all from one sample in a study of cytomegalovirus exposure and HLA in healthy donors. The method was immunoSEQ multiplex PCR; TCRdb's version includes in-frame clones alone and lacks a portion of them. This sample carries 220,000 or so clones, 70% to 80% of them seen once, and the ten largest clones take under 2%. What was sequenced was PBMCs. These receptors all come from a woman aged 25 to 45 in good health and CMV-seronegative. Both conserved end residues are part of each CDR3. The order of the fields is clone size, J gene, D gene, V gene, CDR3 DNA, CDR3 protein. A D gene is named only where the DNA matches it firmly. Size values are once, few and many counts, or a class for expanded clones, and some rows have none.

clone_size: NA
j_call: TRBJ2-7
d_call: TRBD2
v_call: TRBV5-4
cdr3_nt: TGTGCCAGCAGCCCGAGCGGGAGAATCGTGAACGAGCAGTACTTC
cdr3_aa: CASSPSGRIVNEQYF

clone_size: NA
j_call: TRBJ2-5
d_call: NA
v_call: TRBV5-8
cdr3_nt: TGTGCCAGCAGCCAGATCGTCACTACCGAGACCCAGTACTTC
cdr3_aa: CASSQIVTTETQYF

clone_size: once
j_call: TRBJ2-3
d_call: TRBD2
v_call: TRBV9
cdr3_nt: TGTGCCAGCAGCGTGGCGGGAGGTACCTCCACAGATACGCAGTATTTT
cdr3_aa: CASSVAGGTSTDTQYF

clone_size: once
j_call: TRBJ2-3
d_call: TRBD2
v_call: TRBV7-3
cdr3_nt: TGTGCCAGCAGCGCTCGACTAGCGGGGGGGGCAGATACGCAGTATTTT
cdr3_aa: CASSARLAGGADTQYF

clone_size: NA
j_call: TRBJ1-2
d_call: TRBD1
v_call: TRBV11-3
cdr3_nt: TGTGCCAGCAGCTTAGTCGCAGGGGGGAACTATGGCTACACCTTC
cdr3_aa: CASSLVAGGNYGYTF

clone_size: NA
j_call: TRBJ2-3
d_call: TRBD2
v_call: TRBV9
cdr3_nt: TGTGCCAGCAGTTTGCTTAGCGGGGGAAGAGATACGCAGTATTTT
cdr3_aa: CASSLLSGGRDTQYF

clone_size: NA
j_call: TRBJ1-1
d_call: NA
v_call: TRBV6-6
cdr3_nt: TGTGCCAGCAGAAGAATGGGCAGGGGGAACACTGAAGCTTTCTTT
cdr3_aa: CASRRMGRGNTEAFF

clone_size: NA
j_call: TRBJ1-1
d_call: NA
v_call: TRBV6-5
cdr3_nt: TGTGCCAGCAGTGGGAGGGTCGCTGAAGCTTTCTTT
cdr3_aa: CASSGRVAEAFF

clone_size: NA
j_call: TRBJ1-3
d_call: TRBD1
v_call: TRBV4-1
cdr3_nt: TGCGCCAGCAGCCAGTCCGGGACAGGGGCTGGAAACACCATATATTTT
cdr3_aa: CASSQSGTGAGNTIYF

clone_size: NA
j_call: TRBJ1-1
d_call: TRBD1
v_call: TRBV9
cdr3_nt: TGTGCCAGCGGCAAACAGGGGACGGAAGCTTTCTTT
cdr3_aa: CASGKQGTEAFF

clone_size: NA
j_call: TRBJ2-5
d_call: TRBD1
v_call: TRBV7-6
cdr3_nt: TGTGCCAGCAGCTTGATACAGGGGCAAGAGACCCAGTACTTC
cdr3_aa: CASSLIQGQETQYF

clone_size: NA
j_call: TRBJ1-1
d_call: NA
v_call: TRBV11-2
cdr3_nt: TGTGCCAGCAGCGCCATGGGCAGGTCCACTGAAGCTTTCTTT
cdr3_aa: CASSAMGRSTEAFF

clone_size: NA
j_call: TRBJ1-3
d_call: TRBD1
v_call: TRBV11-3
cdr3_nt: TGTGCCAGCAGCTTAGGAGACAGGGCTGGAAACACCATATATTTT
cdr3_aa: CASSLGDRAGNTIYF